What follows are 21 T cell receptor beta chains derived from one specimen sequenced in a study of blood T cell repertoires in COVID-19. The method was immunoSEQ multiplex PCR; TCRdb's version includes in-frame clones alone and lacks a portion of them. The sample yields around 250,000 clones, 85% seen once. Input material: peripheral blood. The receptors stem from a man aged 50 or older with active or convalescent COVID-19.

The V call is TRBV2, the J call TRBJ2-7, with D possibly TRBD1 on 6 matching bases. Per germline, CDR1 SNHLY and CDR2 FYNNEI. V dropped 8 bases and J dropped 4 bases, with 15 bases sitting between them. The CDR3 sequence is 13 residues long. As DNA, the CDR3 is TGTGCCAGCGCTTCGGACAGTGTTTACGAGCAGTACTTC. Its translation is CASASDSVYEQYF.

CDR3 DNA sequence: TGCGCCAGCAGCTTGGAGTCAGGGGTTAGCACAGATACGCAGTATTTT. It codes for CASSLESGVSTDTQYF. The chain links TRBV5-1 to TRBJ2-3, with D perhaps TRBD1 (6 bases). CDR3 length equals 16 residues. Trimming removed 0 bases at V and 0 bases at J, with 11 bases between. Germline V gene lookup returns CDR1 SGHRS and CDR2 YFSETQ.

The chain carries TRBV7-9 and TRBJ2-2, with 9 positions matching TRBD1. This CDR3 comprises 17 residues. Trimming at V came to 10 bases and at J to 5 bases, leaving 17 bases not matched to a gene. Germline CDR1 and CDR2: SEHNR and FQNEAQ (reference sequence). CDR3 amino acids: CATKAPLRDRATGELFF. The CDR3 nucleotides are TGTGCCACCAAGGCCCCTCTTCGGGACAGGGCTACCGGGGAGCTGTTTTTT. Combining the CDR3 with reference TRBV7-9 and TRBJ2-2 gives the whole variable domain DTGVSQNPRHKITKRGQNVTFRCDPISEHNRLYWYRQTLGQGPEFLTYFQNEAQLEKSRLLSDRFSAERPKGSFSTLEIQRTEQGDSAMYLCATKAPLRDRATGELFFGEGSRLTVL.

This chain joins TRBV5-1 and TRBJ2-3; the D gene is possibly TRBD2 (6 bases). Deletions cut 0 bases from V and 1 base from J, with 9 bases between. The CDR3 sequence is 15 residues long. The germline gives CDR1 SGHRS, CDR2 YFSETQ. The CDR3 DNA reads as TGCGCCAGCAGCTTGGACGGGAGTGGCACAGATACGCAGTATTTT. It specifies CASSLDGSGTDTQYF.

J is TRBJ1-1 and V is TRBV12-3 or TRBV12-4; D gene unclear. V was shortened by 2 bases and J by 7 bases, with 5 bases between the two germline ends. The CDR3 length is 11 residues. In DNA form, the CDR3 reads TGTGCCAGCAGTTTATCCCTTGAAGCTTTCTTT. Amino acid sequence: CASSLSLEAFF.

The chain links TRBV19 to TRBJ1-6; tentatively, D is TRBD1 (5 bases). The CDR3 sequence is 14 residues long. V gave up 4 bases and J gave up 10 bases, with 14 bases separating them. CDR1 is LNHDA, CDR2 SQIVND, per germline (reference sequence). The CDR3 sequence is CASSRGREGSPLHF. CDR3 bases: TGTGCCAGTAGTAGAGGCAGGGAAGGATCACCCCTCCACTTT.

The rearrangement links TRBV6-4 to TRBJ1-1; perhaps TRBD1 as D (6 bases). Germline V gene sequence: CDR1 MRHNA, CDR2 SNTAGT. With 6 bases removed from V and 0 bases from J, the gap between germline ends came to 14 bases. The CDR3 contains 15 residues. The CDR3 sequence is CASRLEDSLNTEAFF. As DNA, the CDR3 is TGTGCCAGCAGGCTCGAGGACAGCCTGAACACTGAAGCTTTCTTT.

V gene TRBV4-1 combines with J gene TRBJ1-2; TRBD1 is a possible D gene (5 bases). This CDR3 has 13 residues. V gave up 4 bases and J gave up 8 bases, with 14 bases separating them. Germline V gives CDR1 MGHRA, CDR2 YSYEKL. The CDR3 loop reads CASSPGGATGYTF. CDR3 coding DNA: TGCGCCAGCAGCCCCGGCGGGGCAACCGGCTACACCTTC.

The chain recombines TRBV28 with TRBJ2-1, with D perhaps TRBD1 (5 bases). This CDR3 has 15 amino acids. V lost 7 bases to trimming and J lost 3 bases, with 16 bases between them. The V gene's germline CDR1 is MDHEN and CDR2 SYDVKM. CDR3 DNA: TGTGCCAGCAAGTCCCCGCAGGGAAACTACAATGAGCAGTTCTTC. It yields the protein CASKSPQGNYNEQFF.

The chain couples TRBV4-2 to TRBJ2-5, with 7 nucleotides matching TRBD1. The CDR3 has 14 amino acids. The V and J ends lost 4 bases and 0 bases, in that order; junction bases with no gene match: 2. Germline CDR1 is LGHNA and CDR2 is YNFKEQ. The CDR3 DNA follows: TGTGCCAGCAGCCGAACAGGGGACCAAGAGACCCAGTACTTC. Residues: CASSRTGDQETQYF.

The CDR3 DNA sequence: TGTGCCGGTTCGACAGGGGCAGATACGCAGTATTTT. It specifies CAGSTGADTQYF. The chain combines TRBV12-3 or TRBV12-4 with TRBJ2-3, with 8 positions matching TRBD1. The V and J ends lost 11 bases and 4 bases, in that order; junction bases with no gene match: 5. The CDR3 contains 12 residues.

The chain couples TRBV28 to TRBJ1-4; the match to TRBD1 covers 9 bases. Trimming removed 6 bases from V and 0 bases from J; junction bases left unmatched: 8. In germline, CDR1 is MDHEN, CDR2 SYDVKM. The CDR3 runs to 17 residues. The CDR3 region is CASRPTGGYATNEKLFF. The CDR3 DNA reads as TGTGCCAGCAGACCCACAGGGGGCTACGCAACTAATGAAAAACTGTTTTTT.

The CDR3 reads CASSGRRYYTGELFF. The CDR3 region has the DNA TGTGCCAGCAGTGGCCGGAGGTACTACACCGGGGAGCTGTTTTTT. The chain has TRBV6-2 or TRBV6-3 and TRBJ2-2; a possible D gene is TRBD2 (5 bases). Germline-derived CDR1 and CDR2 are MNHEY and SVGEGT. V lost 5 bases, J lost 3 bases, and 13 bases lay in between. The CDR3 spans 15 residues.

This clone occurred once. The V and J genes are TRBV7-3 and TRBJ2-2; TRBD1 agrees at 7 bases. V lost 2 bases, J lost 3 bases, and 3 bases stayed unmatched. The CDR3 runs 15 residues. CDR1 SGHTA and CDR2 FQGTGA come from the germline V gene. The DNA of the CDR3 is TGTGCCAGCAGCTTACTCGGACAGGACACCGGGGAGCTGTTTTTT. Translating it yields CASSLLGQDTGELFF.

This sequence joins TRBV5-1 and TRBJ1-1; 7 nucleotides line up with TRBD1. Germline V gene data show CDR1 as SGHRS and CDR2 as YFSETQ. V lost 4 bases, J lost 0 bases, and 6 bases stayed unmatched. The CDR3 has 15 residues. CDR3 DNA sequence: TGCGCCAGCAGCCAGAACAGGGGTGTGAACACTGAAGCTTTCTTT. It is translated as CASSQNRGVNTEAFF. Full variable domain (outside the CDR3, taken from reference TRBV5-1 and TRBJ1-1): KAGVTQTPRYLIKTRGQQVTLSCSPISGHRSVSWYQQTPGQGLQFLFEYFSETQRNKGNFPGRFSGRQFSNSRSEMNVSTLELGDSALYLCASSQNRGVNTEAFFGQGTRLTVV.

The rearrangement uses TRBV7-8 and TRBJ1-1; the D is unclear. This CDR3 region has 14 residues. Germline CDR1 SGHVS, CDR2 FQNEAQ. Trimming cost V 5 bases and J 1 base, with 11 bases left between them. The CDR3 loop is CASSEKPQNTEAFF. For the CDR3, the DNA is TGTGCCAGCAGCGAGAAGCCGCAGAACACTGAAGCTTTCTTT.

The CDR3 loop is CAWSLGGAIPHYGYTF. The CDR3 coding sequence is TGTGCCTGGAGTTTAGGGGGCGCGATCCCTCACTATGGCTACACCTTC. The chain is built from TRBV30 and TRBJ1-2; TRBD1 aligns across 7 bases. Unmatched junction bases numbered 12, after V lost 2 bases and J lost 3 bases. The CDR3 totals 16 residues. Germline V gene data show CDR1 as GTSNPN and CDR2 as SVGIG (reference sequence).

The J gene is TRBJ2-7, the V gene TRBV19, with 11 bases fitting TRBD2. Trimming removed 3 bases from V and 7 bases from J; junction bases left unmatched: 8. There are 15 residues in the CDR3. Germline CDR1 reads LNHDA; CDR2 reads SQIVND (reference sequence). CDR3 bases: TGTGCCAGTAGTATCCCACTAGCGGGAGTAGGAGAGCAGTACTTC. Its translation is CASSIPLAGVGEQYF. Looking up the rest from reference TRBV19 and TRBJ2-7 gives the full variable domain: DGGITQSPKYLFRKEGQNVTLSCEQNLNHDAMYWYRQDPGQGLRLIYYSQIVNDFQKGDIAEGYSVSREKKESFPLTVTSAQKNPTAFYLCASSIPLAGVGEQYFGPGTRLTVT.

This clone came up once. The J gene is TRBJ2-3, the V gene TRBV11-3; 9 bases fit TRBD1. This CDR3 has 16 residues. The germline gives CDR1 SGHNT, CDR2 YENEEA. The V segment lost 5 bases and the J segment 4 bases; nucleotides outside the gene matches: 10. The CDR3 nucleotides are TGTGCCAGCAGCACCCGACAGGGGGATAGTTCAGATACGCAGTATTTT. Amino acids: CASSTRQGDSSDTQYF.

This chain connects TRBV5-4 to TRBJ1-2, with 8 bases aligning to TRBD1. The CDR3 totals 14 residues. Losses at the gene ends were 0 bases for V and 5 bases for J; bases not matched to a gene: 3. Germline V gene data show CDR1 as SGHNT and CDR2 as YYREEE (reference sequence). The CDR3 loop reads CASSLGQGRYGYTF. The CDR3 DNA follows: TGTGCCAGCAGCTTGGGACAGGGGAGGTATGGCTACACCTTC.

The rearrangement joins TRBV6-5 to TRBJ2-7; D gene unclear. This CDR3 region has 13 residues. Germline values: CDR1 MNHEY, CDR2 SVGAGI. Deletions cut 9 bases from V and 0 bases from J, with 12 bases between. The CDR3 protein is CASKTESSYEQYF. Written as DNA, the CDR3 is TGTGCCAGTAAGACTGAGAGCTCCTACGAGCAGTACTTC.